This entry features one TCR beta chain sequence. Antigen: not known. V gave up 10 bases and J gave up 3 bases, with 13 bases separating them. This CDR3 contains 12 residues. Germline CDR1 is MNHEY and CDR2 is SMNVEV (reference sequence). This entry comes from a study of identical twins. Unique molecular identifiers were present on the cDNA, which also gained a universal primer site by template switching. A single record per CDR3 protein comes from TCRdb applying MiXCR to the 5' RACE reads. The table lists some 96,000 distinct CDR3 sequences, about 6.1% of them singletons. Whole-study results and caveats: Less excess twin sharing appeared in beta out-of-frame sequences.

The V and J genes are TRBV27 and TRBJ2-7; D tentatively fits TRBD1 or TRBD2 (5 bases each). The sequence came from a woman between 45 and 65 years old in good health. Sample: memory T cells sorted from blood. The CDR3 spells CATGDGYYEQYF. The CDR3 DNA is TGTGCCACCGGGGACGGCTACTACGAGCAGTACTTC.